This T cell receptor beta chain was identified in a study of metastatic and nonmetastatic thyroid tumors. Study details: Across peripheral blood and tumor or nodule tissue samples taken from malignant and benign thyroid patients, the repertoires were compared with one another.

Patients had received no treatment of any kind before thyroid surgery. This clone was picked up many times. The CDR3 totals 14 residues. Deletions cut 6 bases from V and 4 bases from J, with 14 bases between. Per the study methods: Between-group CDR3 differences, defined by clinicopathological status, yielded a distant-metastasis classifier for papillary thyroid cancer. MiXCR was used by TCRdb to re-call the PCR reads. Clone size and V and J calls follow TCRdb, not the original study. Among around 16,000 clones listed, around 16% were seen once. The TCR was taken from a female donor with papillary thyroid cancer or a benign thyroid nodule (not recorded which). Some clones in this sample may be carry-over from other donors' samples. This sequence joins TRBV12-3 or TRBV12-4 and TRBJ2-3; D is unclear. Sequencing used blood. The CDR3: CASSPGIISDTQYF. The CDR3, as DNA: TGTGCCAGCAGCCCCGGAATTATATCAGATACGCAGTATTTT.